Listed below are T cell receptor beta chains from one sample, sequenced in a study of T cells after yellow fever vaccination. Via MiXCR, TCRdb re-called the 5' RACE reads, giving one row per CDR3 protein. This sample carries about 230,000 distinct CDR3 sequences, 5.5% to 8.5% of them seen once, and the ten largest clones take more than 0.85%. The source was CD4+ T cells sorted from PBMCs, collected on the day of the yellow fever booster vaccination. These receptors came from a man aged 25 to 40 who received the YFV17D yellow fever vaccine. CDR3s include the opening cysteine and the closing phenylalanine or tryptophan. Each record gives: J gene, clone size, V gene, D gene, CDR3 protein, CDR3 DNA. The D gene is left open where the match is weak. Clone size is stated in some rows and not others, as once, few, many or a class when expanded.

j_call: TRBJ2-5
clone_size: many
v_call: TRBV29-1
d_call: -
cdr3_aa: CSVGTRQIETQYF
cdr3_nt: TGCAGCGTTGGTACTCGTCAGATAGAGACCCAGTACTTC

j_call: TRBJ2-7
clone_size: few
v_call: TRBV7-2
d_call: TRBD1
cdr3_aa: CASSTHRGAYEQYF
cdr3_nt: TGTGCCAGCAGCACCCACAGGGGGGCCTACGAGCAGTACTTC

j_call: TRBJ2-2
clone_size: -
v_call: TRBV7-2
d_call: -
cdr3_aa: CASSLQVNTGELFF
cdr3_nt: TGTGCCAGCAGCTTACAGGTTAACACCGGGGAGCTGTTTTTT

j_call: TRBJ2-2
clone_size: -
v_call: TRBV20-1
d_call: TRBD2
cdr3_aa: CSASSGRAPGELFF
cdr3_nt: TGCAGTGCAAGTAGCGGGAGGGCCCCCGGGGAGCTGTTTTTT

j_call: TRBJ2-1
clone_size: few
v_call: TRBV4-3
d_call: -
cdr3_aa: CASSRDWNNEQFF
cdr3_nt: TGCGCCAGCAGCAGGGACTGGAATAATGAGCAGTTCTTC

j_call: TRBJ2-7
clone_size: few
v_call: TRBV20-1
d_call: -
cdr3_aa: CSARGGGWEDEQYF
cdr3_nt: TGCAGTGCTAGAGGCGGTGGGTGGGAGGACGAGCAGTACTTC

j_call: TRBJ2-5
clone_size: many
v_call: TRBV5-1
d_call: -
cdr3_aa: CASSKGVQETQYF
cdr3_nt: TGCGCCAGCAGCAAGGGGGTCCAAGAGACCCAGTACTTC

j_call: TRBJ2-1
clone_size: -
v_call: TRBV7-9
d_call: -
cdr3_aa: CAISPGLLNEQFF
cdr3_nt: TGTGCCATCAGCCCCGGGCTCCTCAATGAGCAGTTCTTC

j_call: TRBJ1-1
clone_size: -
v_call: TRBV20-1
d_call: -
cdr3_aa: CSAREGGTEAFF
cdr3_nt: TGCAGTGCTAGAGAGGGGGGCACTGAAGCTTTCTTT

j_call: TRBJ2-7
clone_size: few
v_call: TRBV28
d_call: -
cdr3_aa: CASSFLSSSYEQYF
cdr3_nt: TGTGCCAGCAGTTTTTTGAGTAGCTCCTACGAGCAGTACTTC

j_call: TRBJ2-1
clone_size: many
v_call: TRBV5-6
d_call: -
cdr3_aa: CASSPSGTAYNEQFF
cdr3_nt: TGTGCCAGCAGCCCCAGCGGAACAGCGTACAATGAGCAGTTCTTC

j_call: TRBJ1-2
clone_size: few
v_call: TRBV7-9
d_call: -
cdr3_aa: CASSLVGREGYGYTF
cdr3_nt: TGTGCCAGCAGCTTAGTCGGGCGAGAAGGCTATGGCTACACCTTC

j_call: TRBJ1-3
clone_size: few
v_call: TRBV12-3/TRBV12-4
d_call: -
cdr3_aa: CASSLMGSGNTIYF
cdr3_nt: TGTGCCAGCAGTTTAATGGGTAGTGGAAACACCATATATTTT

j_call: TRBJ2-1
clone_size: once
v_call: TRBV12-3/TRBV12-4
d_call: TRBD2
cdr3_aa: CASTPTGTSGSSEQFF
cdr3_nt: TGTGCCAGCACCCCGACAGGGACTAGCGGGAGTTCTGAGCAGTTCTTC

j_call: TRBJ2-1
clone_size: many
v_call: TRBV7-2
d_call: -
cdr3_aa: CASSLGYAGEQFF
cdr3_nt: TGTGCCAGCAGCTTAGGATACGCTGGGGAGCAGTTCTTC

j_call: TRBJ2-1
clone_size: many
v_call: TRBV18
d_call: -
cdr3_aa: CASSRTGVPNEQFF
cdr3_nt: TGTGCCAGCTCACGGACCGGGGTCCCCAATGAGCAGTTCTTC

j_call: TRBJ2-7
clone_size: many
v_call: TRBV20-1
d_call: -
cdr3_aa: CSAFRDVSYEQYF
cdr3_nt: TGCAGTGCCTTCCGGGACGTCTCCTACGAGCAGTACTTC

j_call: TRBJ1-6
clone_size: few
v_call: TRBV7-9
d_call: -
cdr3_aa: CASSLDGDSGSPLHF
cdr3_nt: TGTGCCAGCAGCTTAGATGGGGATTCGGGATCACCCCTCCACTTT

j_call: TRBJ2-7
clone_size: -
v_call: TRBV10-3
d_call: TRBD1
cdr3_aa: CATGTGDGEQYF
cdr3_nt: TGTGCCACCGGGACAGGGGATGGCGAGCAGTACTTC

j_call: TRBJ2-5
clone_size: -
v_call: TRBV7-9
d_call: TRBD2
cdr3_aa: CASSLLGGSRETQYF
cdr3_nt: TGTGCCAGCAGCTTACTTGGCGGGAGTCGAGAGACCCAGTACTTC

j_call: TRBJ1-4
clone_size: many
v_call: TRBV20-1
d_call: TRBD1
cdr3_aa: CSAREGTGEKLFF
cdr3_nt: TGCAGTGCTCGAGAGGGGACAGGGGAAAAACTGTTTTTT

j_call: TRBJ1-4
clone_size: -
v_call: TRBV18
d_call: -
cdr3_aa: CASSSDLGKYEKLFF
cdr3_nt: TGTGCCAGCTCATCGGACCTGGGAAAATATGAAAAACTGTTTTTT

j_call: TRBJ2-7
clone_size: -
v_call: TRBV7-2
d_call: TRBD2
cdr3_aa: CASSETSGWGRGYEQYF
cdr3_nt: TGTGCCAGCAGCGAAACTAGCGGGTGGGGACGTGGGTACGAGCAGTACTTC

j_call: TRBJ2-5
clone_size: few
v_call: TRBV20-1
d_call: TRBD1
cdr3_aa: CSAKTGGGGETQYF
cdr3_nt: TGCAGTGCCAAGACAGGGGGCGGAGGAGAGACCCAGTACTTC

j_call: TRBJ1-4
clone_size: many
v_call: TRBV10-3
d_call: -
cdr3_aa: CATTGGVGTNEKLFF
cdr3_nt: TGTGCCACCACCGGCGGAGTCGGCACTAATGAAAAACTGTTTTTT

j_call: TRBJ2-3
clone_size: -
v_call: TRBV20-1
d_call: -
cdr3_aa: CSASPLRSQGITSTDTQYF
cdr3_nt: TGCAGTGCTTCTCCTCTCAGGAGCCAGGGGATCACTAGCACAGATACGCAGTATTTT

j_call: TRBJ1-4
clone_size: few
v_call: TRBV28
d_call: -
cdr3_aa: CASGGGINEKLFF
cdr3_nt: TGTGCCAGCGGCGGGGGCATAAATGAAAAACTGTTTTTT

j_call: TRBJ2-2
clone_size: -
v_call: TRBV28
d_call: TRBD1
cdr3_aa: CASTPGGTGVFLAGELFF
cdr3_nt: TGTGCCAGCACCCCAGGGGGAACAGGGGTCTTTTTGGCCGGGGAGCTGTTTTTT

j_call: TRBJ2-1
clone_size: few
v_call: TRBV12-3/TRBV12-4
d_call: -
cdr3_aa: CASSQTGPGYNEQFF
cdr3_nt: TGTGCCAGCAGCCAGACTGGCCCTGGGTACAATGAGCAGTTCTTC

j_call: TRBJ2-7
clone_size: many
v_call: TRBV5-1
d_call: -
cdr3_aa: CASSLTSRAEQYF
cdr3_nt: TGCGCCAGCAGCTTGACTAGTCGAGCCGAGCAGTACTTC

j_call: TRBJ2-7
clone_size: few
v_call: TRBV9
d_call: -
cdr3_aa: CASSVGPGEDEQYF
cdr3_nt: TGTGCCAGCAGCGTAGGCCCAGGAGAGGACGAGCAGTACTTC

j_call: TRBJ2-1
clone_size: -
v_call: TRBV20-1
d_call: TRBD2
cdr3_aa: CSARRGGANEQFF
cdr3_nt: TGCAGTGCTAGACGGGGGGGGGCCAATGAGCAGTTCTTC

j_call: TRBJ2-3
clone_size: few
v_call: TRBV5-1
d_call: -
cdr3_aa: CASSLAGLGGKADTQYF
cdr3_nt: TGCGCCAGCAGCTTGGCCGGGCTAGGCGGCAAGGCAGATACGCAGTATTTT

j_call: TRBJ2-3
clone_size: many
v_call: TRBV15
d_call: TRBD2
cdr3_aa: CATSRDLGGRADTQYF
cdr3_nt: TGTGCCACCAGCAGAGATCTGGGCGGGAGAGCAGATACGCAGTATTTT

j_call: TRBJ2-3
clone_size: -
v_call: TRBV4-1
d_call: -
cdr3_aa: CASSQVRVTDTQYF
cdr3_nt: TGCGCCAGCAGCCAAGTGAGGGTTACGGATACGCAGTATTTT

j_call: TRBJ2-5
clone_size: many
v_call: TRBV20-1
d_call: -
cdr3_aa: CSAPLSAGQETQYF
cdr3_nt: TGCAGTGCTCCATTGTCGGCGGGGCAAGAGACCCAGTACTTC

j_call: TRBJ2-3
clone_size: many
v_call: TRBV4-3
d_call: -
cdr3_aa: CASSPSVTDTQYF
cdr3_nt: TGCGCCAGCAGCCCCTCCGTCACAGATACGCAGTATTTT

j_call: TRBJ2-7
clone_size: -
v_call: TRBV27
d_call: -
cdr3_aa: CASSPRSSSYEQYF
cdr3_nt: TGTGCCAGCAGTCCCCGCAGTAGCTCCTACGAGCAGTACTTC

j_call: TRBJ2-3
clone_size: -
v_call: TRBV12-3/TRBV12-4
d_call: TRBD2
cdr3_aa: CASRTSGSSDTQYF
cdr3_nt: TGTGCCAGCAGGACTAGCGGGAGCTCAGATACGCAGTATTTT

j_call: TRBJ2-2
clone_size: -
v_call: TRBV12-3/TRBV12-4
d_call: TRBD2
cdr3_aa: CASSLTPGGYTGELFF
cdr3_nt: TGTGCCAGCAGTTTAACTCCGGGAGGGTACACCGGGGAGCTGTTTTTT

j_call: TRBJ2-3
clone_size: -
v_call: TRBV5-4
d_call: TRBD1
cdr3_aa: CASSQTGTGEWDTQYF
cdr3_nt: TGTGCCAGCAGCCAGACCGGGACAGGGGAATGGGATACGCAGTATTTT

j_call: TRBJ1-5
clone_size: -
v_call: TRBV5-1
d_call: -
cdr3_aa: CASSPDSLNQPQHF
cdr3_nt: TGCGCCAGCAGCCCCGACAGTCTCAATCAGCCCCAGCATTTT

j_call: TRBJ2-7
clone_size: -
v_call: TRBV23-1
d_call: -
cdr3_aa: CASSPIRQVDEQYF
cdr3_nt: TGCGCCAGCAGTCCCATTCGACAGGTTGACGAGCAGTACTTC

j_call: TRBJ2-3
clone_size: many
v_call: TRBV12-3/TRBV12-4
d_call: -
cdr3_aa: CASSPSLNTQYF
cdr3_nt: TGTGCCAGCAGCCCGTCCTTAAATACGCAGTATTTT

j_call: TRBJ2-3
clone_size: few
v_call: TRBV2
d_call: -
cdr3_aa: CASMVFQGTDTQYF
cdr3_nt: TGTGCCAGCATGGTGTTTCAGGGCACAGATACGCAGTATTTT

j_call: TRBJ1-5
clone_size: many
v_call: TRBV12-3/TRBV12-4
d_call: -
cdr3_aa: CASSLAGSNQPQHF
cdr3_nt: TGTGCCAGCAGTTTGGCAGGCTCTAATCAGCCCCAGCATTTT

j_call: TRBJ2-3
clone_size: many
v_call: TRBV20-1
d_call: -
cdr3_aa: CSAGTASGTADTQYF
cdr3_nt: TGCAGTGCTGGGACCGCGAGCGGCACAGCCGATACGCAGTATTTT

j_call: TRBJ2-2
clone_size: many
v_call: TRBV5-1
d_call: TRBD2
cdr3_aa: CASSLGLLADNTGELFF
cdr3_nt: TGCGCCAGCAGCTTGGGCTTACTAGCGGACAACACCGGGGAGCTGTTTTTT

j_call: TRBJ1-3
clone_size: -
v_call: TRBV3-1
d_call: TRBD1
cdr3_aa: CASSRQGFAGNTIYF
cdr3_nt: TGTGCCAGCAGTCGACAGGGTTTTGCAGGAAACACCATATATTTT

j_call: TRBJ2-3
clone_size: -
v_call: TRBV20-1
d_call: -
cdr3_aa: CSARMSADTQYF
cdr3_nt: TGCAGTGCTAGAATGTCGGCAGATACGCAGTATTTT

j_call: TRBJ2-5
clone_size: many
v_call: TRBV7-2
d_call: TRBD1
cdr3_aa: CASSSRQGPQETQYF
cdr3_nt: TGTGCCAGCAGCTCACGACAGGGACCCCAAGAGACCCAGTACTTC

j_call: TRBJ2-7
clone_size: -
v_call: TRBV7-6
d_call: TRBD2
cdr3_aa: CASSLVSGTSHEQYF
cdr3_nt: TGTGCCAGCAGCTTAGTTAGCGGGACGTCCCACGAGCAGTACTTC

j_call: TRBJ2-5
clone_size: few
v_call: TRBV2
d_call: TRBD1
cdr3_aa: CASTSGQQETQYF
cdr3_nt: TGTGCCAGCACCTCGGGACAGCAAGAGACCCAGTACTTC

j_call: TRBJ2-7
clone_size: many
v_call: TRBV7-9
d_call: -
cdr3_aa: CASSLARGESSYEQYF
cdr3_nt: TGTGCCAGCAGCTTAGCGCGGGGAGAGAGCTCCTACGAGCAGTACTTC

j_call: TRBJ2-1
clone_size: -
v_call: TRBV7-2
d_call: TRBD2
cdr3_aa: CASSFTSGAYNEQFF
cdr3_nt: TGTGCCAGCAGCTTCACTAGCGGAGCCTACAATGAGCAGTTCTTC

j_call: TRBJ2-1
clone_size: -
v_call: TRBV4-3
d_call: -
cdr3_aa: CASRQEGTPNEQFF
cdr3_nt: TGCGCCAGCAGGCAAGAAGGGACGCCTAATGAGCAGTTCTTC

j_call: TRBJ2-7
clone_size: many
v_call: TRBV11-2
d_call: TRBD2
cdr3_aa: CASSAGTSAYEQYF
cdr3_nt: TGTGCCAGCAGCGCCGGGACTAGCGCCTACGAGCAGTACTTC